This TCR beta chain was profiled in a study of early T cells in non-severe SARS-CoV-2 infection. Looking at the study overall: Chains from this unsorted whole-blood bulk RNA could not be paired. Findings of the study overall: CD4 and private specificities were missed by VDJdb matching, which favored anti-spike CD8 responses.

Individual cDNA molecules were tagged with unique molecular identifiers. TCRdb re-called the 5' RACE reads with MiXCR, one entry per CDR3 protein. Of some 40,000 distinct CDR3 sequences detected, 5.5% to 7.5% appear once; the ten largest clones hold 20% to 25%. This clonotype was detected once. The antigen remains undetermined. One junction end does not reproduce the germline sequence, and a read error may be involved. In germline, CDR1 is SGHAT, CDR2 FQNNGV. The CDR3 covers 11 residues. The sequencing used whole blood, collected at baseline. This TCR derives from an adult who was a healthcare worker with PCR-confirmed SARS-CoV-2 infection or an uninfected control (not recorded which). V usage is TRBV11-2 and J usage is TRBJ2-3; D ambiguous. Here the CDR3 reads CASSLGYTQYF. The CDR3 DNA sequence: TGTGCCAGCAGTTTAGGATATACGCAGTATTTT.